The 2 T cell receptor beta chains given below trace back to one sample, sequenced in a study of OX40 agonist ivuxolimab in advanced cancers. Only in-frame clones appear in the TCRdb table, and some are missing; sequencing was by immunoSEQ multiplex PCR. This table holds about 70,000 clones, around 86% found once. The sample in question was CD4+ or CD8+ T cells sorted from blood, obtained in a trial of the OX40 agonist ivuxolimab. These receptors were obtained from an adult with an advanced solid tumor such as melanoma, head and neck, liver or kidney cancer.

CDR3 sequence: CASSYSGGYEAFF. CDR3 nucleotides: TGTGCCAGCAGTTACTCGGGGGGTTATGAAGCTTTCTTT. V usage is TRBV6-5 and J usage is TRBJ1-1, with D tentatively TRBD1 (5 bases). This CDR3 region has 13 residues. Per the germline V gene, CDR1 is MNHEY and CDR2 is SVGAGI. V was cut by 0 bases and J by 7 bases, with 9 bases left in between.

V gene TRBV5-1 combines with J gene TRBJ2-6; 8 nucleotides align to TRBD1. The length of the CDR3 is 19 residues. Germline V gene sequence: CDR1 SGHRS, CDR2 YFSETQ. J gave up 1 base and V 2 bases, and 11 bases lay outside the gene matches. This CDR3 is CASSLGTGGSLSGANVLTF. DNA of the CDR3: TGCGCCAGCAGCTTAGGGACAGGAGGCTCCTTATCTGGGGCCAACGTCCTGACTTTC.